This TCR beta chain was obtained from a study of a mutant IDH1 vaccine in newly diagnosed glioma. Whole-study context: Before enrollment, the patients had been treated with radiotherapy alone, temozolomide alone, or both together. Most of them had received both.

Specified time point: baseline, week 1 (first vaccination visit). Documented treatment: pre-vaccination baseline after standard-of-care therapy. The CDR3 is 12 residues long. The V gene lost 0 bases and the J gene lost 5 bases, with 7 bases spanning the gap. In germline, CDR1 is GTSNPN, CDR2 SVGIG (reference sequence). The table came from immunoSEQ multiplex PCR; TCRdb's copy has only in-frame clones and leaves some out. The sample lists tens of thousands of clones; 91% were seen once. The material sequenced was PBMCs, taken from a glioma patient treated with radiotherapy, temozolomide or both. The sequence was collected from a man between 50 and 59 years old with glioma. The V call is TRBV30, the J call TRBJ2-5; D gene unclear. CDR3 region: CAWSVATETQYF. The CDR3, as DNA: TGTGCCTGGAGTGTAGCGACGGAGACCCAGTACTTC.